These 15 T cell receptor beta chains were sequenced from one sample in a study of technical replicates of blood from a few donors. TCRdb keeps only in-frame clones here, not all; method: immunoSEQ multiplex PCR. Here the sample spans 65,000 to 85,000 clones, over 80% being singletons. Sequencing was performed on T cells isolated from PBMCs. Receptors were obtained from a human donor in good health.

In this sample, this clone turned up once. In nucleotides, the CDR3 is TGTGCCAGCAGCGTAGGCGGGATCGGCAATCAGCCCCAGCATTTT. Translation: CASSVGGIGNQPQHF. The chain uses TRBV9 and TRBJ1-5, with D unresolved. CDR3 size: 15 residues. Germline CDR1 SGDLS, CDR2 YYNGEE. The V end lost 0 bases, the J end lost 2 bases, and 9 bases lay between the germline ends. Based on the CDR3 plus reference TRBV9 and TRBJ1-5, the full variable domain is DSGVTQTPKHLITATGQRVTLRCSPRSGDLSVYWYQQSLDQGLQFLIQYYNGEERAKGNILERFSAQQFPDLHSELNLSSLELGDSALYFCASSVGGIGNQPQHFGDGTRLSIL.

This sequence joins TRBV6-5 and TRBJ2-3; D not certain. The CDR3 contains 15 residues. Germline values: CDR1 MNHEY, CDR2 SVGAGI. V lost 3 bases to trimming and J lost 0 bases, with 10 bases between them. CDR3 in DNA: TGTGCCAGCAGTTATCAGGAAGCTAGCACAGATACGCAGTATTTT. Its protein product is CASSYQEASTDTQYF.

The chain recombines TRBV6-4 with TRBJ2-2; 9 bases agree with TRBD2. This CDR3 is built from 16 residues. Germline CDR1 is MRHNA and CDR2 is SNTAGT. The trim removed 0 bases at V and 5 bases at J, leaving 4 bases unmatched. The CDR3 DNA reads as TGTGCCAGCAGTGACTCTAGCGGGGGTGAAACCGGGGAGCTGTTTTTT. Residues: CASSDSSGGETGELFF.

The chain joins TRBV4-2 to TRBJ2-1; D unclear. The CDR3 contains 15 residues. Germline V gene lookup returns CDR1 LGHNA and CDR2 YNFKEQ. Trimming removed 8 bases from V and 8 bases from J, with 22 bases in between. The CDR3 DNA reads as TGTGCCAGCTGTGAAGAGGCTAAGTCTTCCCATGAGCAGTTCTTC. Its translation is CASCEEAKSSHEQFF.

V and J are TRBV4-1 and TRBJ2-7; 14 bases agree with TRBD2. Germline V gives CDR1 MGHRA, CDR2 YSYEKL. The CDR3 length is 19 residues. Trimming at V came to 1 base and at J to 4 bases, leaving 12 bases not matched to a gene. The CDR3 loop is CASSQAPPGLAGAAYEQYF. The DNA of the CDR3 is TGCGCCAGCAGCCAAGCCCCCCCGGGACTAGCGGGAGCAGCGTACGAGCAGTACTTC.

J is TRBJ1-1 and V is TRBV7-2; D ambiguous. CDR1 SGHTA and CDR2 FQGNSA come from the germline V gene. This CDR3 contains 14 residues. Trimming shortened V by 1 base and J by 2 bases, and 8 bases separated the two germline ends. The CDR3 sequence is CASSLELGNTEAFF. CDR3 nucleotides: TGTGCCAGCAGCTTAGAACTTGGTAACACTGAAGCTTTCTTT.

This chain uses TRBV5-6 with TRBJ1-1, with TRBD1 matching 7 bases. Germline V gene data show CDR1 as SGHDT and CDR2 as YYEEEE. Germline trimming cut 7 bases from V and 2 bases from J; bases unmatched to any gene: 8. CDR3 length equals 14 residues. CDR3 DNA: TGTGCCAGCGGAGGCGACAGGGCTAACACTGAAGCTTTCTTT. Protein sequence: CASGGDRANTEAFF.

This chain links TRBV5-6 with TRBJ1-2; 7 bases fit TRBD1. Germline V gives CDR1 SGHDT, CDR2 YYEEEE. V was clipped by 3 bases and J by 5 bases; unmatched bases: 16. The CDR3 has 17 amino acids. The CDR3 here is CASSSFIRDRGSYGYTF. In nucleotides, the CDR3 is TGTGCCAGCAGCTCATTTATCCGGGACAGAGGTTCTTATGGCTACACCTTC.

The chain carries TRBV6-5 and TRBJ2-7; weak D call: TRBD1 (6 bases). The germline V gene has CDR1 MNHEY and CDR2 SVGAGI. The CDR3 runs to 12 residues. V dropped 6 bases and J dropped 2 bases, with 8 bases sitting between them. CDR3 DNA: TGTGCCAGCAGGGACAGTGCCTACGAGCAGTACTTC. Amino acid sequence: CASRDSAYEQYF.

The rearrangement uses TRBV27 and TRBJ2-5, with TRBD2 matching 15 bases. After removal of 8 bases from V and 5 bases from J, the junction contained 9 bases not matched to a gene. Germline V lookup: CDR1 MNHEY, CDR2 SMNVEV (reference sequence). The CDR3 is 16 amino acids. For the CDR3, the DNA is TGTGCCAGCTTCCGGACTAGCGGGAGGGCCCTTGAGACCCAGTACTTC. Amino acid sequence: CASFRTSGRALETQYF.

This chain links TRBV5-1 with TRBJ2-2; 8 bases match TRBD1. This CDR3 has 15 residues. From germline, CDR1 is SGHRS and CDR2 YFSETQ. The trim removed 7 bases at V and 5 bases at J, leaving 10 bases unmatched. Here the CDR3 DNA reads TGCGCCAGCTTCCTTGGACAGGGTATTACCGGGGAGCTGTTTTTT. Its translation is CASFLGQGITGELFF.

This rearrangement joins TRBV28 to TRBJ1-1, with D possibly TRBD1 on 5 matching bases. Between the trimmed V and J ends, which lost 2 bases and 7 bases, there was a span of 20 bases. Germline V gene data show CDR1 as MDHEN and CDR2 as SYDVKM. The CDR3 covers 16 residues. DNA for the CDR3: TGTGCCAGCAGTTTAGTAACCGTGGTGGGGCTAATTGAAGCTTTCTTT. Its translation is CASSLVTVVGLIEAFF.

The chain combines TRBV30 with TRBJ2-5, with D tentatively TRBD2 (5 bases). V dropped 0 bases and J dropped 5 bases, with 13 bases sitting between them. This CDR3 is 14 amino acids long. The germline V gene encodes CDR1 GTSNPN and CDR2 SVGIG (reference sequence). CDR3 amino acids: CAWSVGLREETQYF. CDR3 nucleotide sequence: TGTGCCTGGAGTGTAGGACTGCGCGAGGAGACCCAGTACTTC. Full variable domain (remainder filled in from reference TRBV30 and TRBJ2-5): SQTIHQWPATLVQPVGSPLSLECTVEGTSNPNLYWYRQAAGRGLQLLFYSVGIGQISSEVPQNLSASRPQDRQFILSSKKLLLSDSGFYLCAWSVGLREETQYFGPGTRLLVL.

The genes are TRBV10-3 and TRBJ1-6; 10 bases line up with TRBD1. Germline V gives CDR1 ENHRY, CDR2 SYGVKD. The V and J ends lost 6 bases and 8 bases, in that order; junction bases with no gene match: 7. This CDR3 has 15 residues. The CDR3 nucleotides read TGTGCCATCAGGGGGGGACAGGGGCAGCATTCACCCCTCCACTTT. Residues: CAIRGGQGQHSPLHF.

The CDR3 loop is CASSPTTTLAGLPYEQYF. CDR3 bases: TGTGCCAGCAGTCCAACTACCACCCTCGCGGGCCTTCCCTACGAGCAGTACTTC. The chain joins TRBV27 to TRBJ2-7, with D tentatively TRBD2 (5 bases). Germline V gene lookup returns CDR1 MNHEY and CDR2 SMNVEV (reference sequence). The V end was cut by 5 bases, the J end by 2 bases, with 25 bases between. The CDR3 extends over 18 amino acids.